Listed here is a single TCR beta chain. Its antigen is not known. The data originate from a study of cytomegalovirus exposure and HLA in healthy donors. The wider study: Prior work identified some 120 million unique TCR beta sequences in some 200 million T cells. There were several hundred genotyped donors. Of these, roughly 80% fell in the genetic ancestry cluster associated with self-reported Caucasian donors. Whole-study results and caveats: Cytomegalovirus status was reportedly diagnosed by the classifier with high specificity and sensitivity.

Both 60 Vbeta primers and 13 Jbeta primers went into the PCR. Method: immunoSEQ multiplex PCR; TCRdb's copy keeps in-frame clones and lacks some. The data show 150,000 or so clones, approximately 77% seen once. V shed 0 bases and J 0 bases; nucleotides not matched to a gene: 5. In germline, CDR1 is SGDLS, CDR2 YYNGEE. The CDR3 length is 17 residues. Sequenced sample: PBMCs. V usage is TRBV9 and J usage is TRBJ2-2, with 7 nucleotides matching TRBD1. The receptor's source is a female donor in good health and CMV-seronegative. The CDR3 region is CASSVEGQIANTGELFF. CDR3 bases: TGTGCCAGCAGCGTAGAGGGACAGATCGCGAACACCGGGGAGCTGTTTTTT. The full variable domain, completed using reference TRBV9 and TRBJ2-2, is DSGVTQTPKHLITATGQRVTLRCSPRSGDLSVYWYQQSLDQGLQFLIQYYNGEERAKGNILERFSAQQFPDLHSELNLSSLELGDSALYFCASSVEGQIANTGELFFGEGSRLTVL.